This TCR beta chain was obtained from a study of regulatory T cells in long-lasting Graves disease. The time point is: newly diagnosed GD, antithyroid drugs for less than 3 months. The TCR library used RNA extracted from PBMCs. V was cut by 0 bases and J by 0 bases, with 6 bases left in between. Germline-derived CDR1 and CDR2 are SGHDN and FVKESK. This CDR3 region has 15 residues. To make TCR beta libraries, researchers used iRepertoire HTBI primers and Arm-PCR of CDR3 regions. TCRdb recomputed calls from the multiplex PCR reads with MiXCR, one row per CDR3 protein. The profile covers more than 400,000 distinct CDR3 sequences, with about 15% appearing a single time and roughly 10% taken by the ten largest. These same data were also listed under a study on T cells in Graves' hyperthyroidism and ophthalmopathy.

J is TRBJ2-4 and V is TRBV14; D unresolved. Specimen: peripheral blood mononuclear cells (PBMCs), collected at new diagnosis, from a patient treated with antithyroid drugs. This TCR came from a woman aged 25-40 years with Graves disease. The CDR3 loop reads CASSQDLIAKNIQYF. The CDR3 nucleotides are TGTGCCAGCAGCCAAGATCTCATAGCCAAAAACATTCAGTACTTC.